This T cell receptor (beta chain) came from a study of OX40 agonist ivuxolimab in advanced cancers. For the wider study: Ivuxolimab was a fully human IgG2 agonistic monoclonal antibody targeting the costimulatory receptor OX40 (CD134). A male proportion of 82.7% and a mean age of approximately 55 years, ranging from 23 to 79, were recorded for the dose-escalation cohort. Peripheral TCRbeta sequencing was intended to test whether TCR sequence diversity was altered and clonal T-cell expansion was caused by ivuxolimab. Of the approximately 54 patients in dose escalation, approximately 20 had hepatocellular carcinoma, some 15 had melanoma, 9 had renal cell carcinoma and 9 had head and neck cancer. Prior anti-PD-1, anti-PD-L1 or anti-CTLA-4 therapy was permitted, and 30% to 45% of dose-escalation patients had received checkpoint inhibitors. Partial responses occurred in three dose-escalation patients, of whom one had hepatocellular carcinoma and two had cutaneous melanoma. The monotherapy dose-escalation portion (N ≈ 52 patients) of the phase I ivuxolimab trial is reported in the paper. Intravenous ivuxolimab was administered to patients every 2 weeks at six dose levels: 0.01, 0.1, 0.3, 1.5, 3 and 10 mg/kg.

Findings and caveats that apply to the study as a whole: Antigen specificity was not determined for the clonally expanded peripheral T cells. At doses of 0.1 to 3.0 mg/kg, clonal expansion of both CD4+ and CD8+ blood T cells was observed from baseline to week 6. Low levels of normalized T-cell clonal expansion were also shown by some nonresponding patients. On average, CD8+ T cells showed more expanded clones than CD4+ T cells after ivuxolimab. In the 0.1-3.0 mg/kg groups, partial responders were among the patients with the lowest normalized peripheral clonal expansion, particularly in CD8+ T cells.

The cysteine opens and the phenylalanine closes a CDR3 of 14 amino acids. CDR3 DNA only is kept here, 42 bases in frame from base 1. The germline V gene provides CDR1 MNHNS and CDR2 SASEGT. The trial excluded patients who had a history of autoimmune disease or who were on systemic immunosuppression. Peripheral blood for TCR sequencing was drawn from every dose cohort at baseline, at cycle 4 day 1 and at cycle 7 day 1. Samples were obtained from an open-label, multicenter, first-in-human phase I dose-escalation trial of ivuxolimab. The trial enrolled adults with locally advanced or metastatic head and neck squamous cell, hepatocellular, melanoma or renal cell carcinoma. Before TCR sequencing, CD4+ and CD8+ T cells were separately sorted from peripheral blood. As to this clone: What antigen it recognizes has not been identified. No base qualities exist here, and no much larger clone lies one base off it.

For sequencing of the TCRbeta CDR3 region, genomic DNA was extracted from the sorted cells. TCRbeta CDR3 regions were sequenced using the immunoSEQ Assay. The clones in this table, taken by TCRdb from immuneACCESS, are in-frame only. Not every clone is retained; where verified, under half of the shortfall comes from an unresolved V gene, and the cause of the rest is unknown. The sample data list about 60,000 clones, and 85% of these were observed just once. Of the sample, over 3.5% falls within the top ten clones. The receptor chain draws on TRBV6-1 and TRBJ2-5; TRBD1 is perhaps the D gene, given 6 matching bases. The end of the DNA fits TRBJ2-7 better, so the J call may be wrong. Material: CD4+ or CD8+ T cells sorted from blood, obtained in a trial of the OX40 agonist ivuxolimab. The TCR comes from an adult with an advanced solid tumor such as melanoma, head and neck, liver or kidney cancer. The DNA is TGTGCCAGCATTTCGCGCAGGGGATTATACGAGCAGTACTTC. Translated, this gives CASISRRGLYEQYF.